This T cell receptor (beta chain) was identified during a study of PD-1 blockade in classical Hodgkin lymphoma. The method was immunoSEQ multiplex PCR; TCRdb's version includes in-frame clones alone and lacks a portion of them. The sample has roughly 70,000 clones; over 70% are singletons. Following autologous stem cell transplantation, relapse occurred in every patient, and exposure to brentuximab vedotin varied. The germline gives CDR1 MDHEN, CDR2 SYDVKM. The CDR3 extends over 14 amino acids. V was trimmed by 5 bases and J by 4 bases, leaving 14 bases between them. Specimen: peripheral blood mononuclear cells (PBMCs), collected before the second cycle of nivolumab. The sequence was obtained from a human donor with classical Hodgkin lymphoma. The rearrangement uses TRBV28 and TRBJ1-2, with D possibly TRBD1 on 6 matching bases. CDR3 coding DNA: TGTGCCAGCAGTCCATTACAGGGAAGCTATGGCTACACCTTC. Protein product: CASSPLQGSYGYTF.